This T cell receptor beta chain is from a study of cytomegalovirus exposure and HLA in healthy donors (dated by TCRdb to about 2017). Some background on the complete study: An earlier analysis of several hundred of the donors reported about 250 Gb of sequence data and about 100 million unique TCR beta sequences from some 180 million T cells. An early release covering just under 650 HLA-typed donors comprised approximately 300 gigabases of sequencing data and 65 million to 100 million unique TCR sequences. Among the roughly 390 genotyped donors, approximately 77% belonged to the genetic ancestry cluster associated with self-reported Caucasian donors. The aim of the study was to test whether cataloging public T cell receptors could identify signatures of past pathogen exposure. The T cell repertoires of under 700 subjects were profiled by immunosequencing and related to cytomegalovirus serostatus. Besides the first cohort of about 730 subjects, a separate validation cohort made up of some 110 different subjects was used. To predict cytomegalovirus infection status, the study brought together high-throughput TCR immunosequencing, statistical association of individual TCRs with disease status, and machine learning. A later analysis re-analyzed previously published TCR beta repertoires from 666 donors and added high-resolution HLA genotyping to study TCR occurrence patterns. In the later analysis, no new phenotypic data were used to find candidate immune exposures; instead, reliance was placed on TCR beta sequences and their occurrence across donors. An earlier analysis of several hundred of the donors applied high-throughput TCR beta sequencing to assess whether each TCR beta V gene segment acted as functional or pseudogenic. Alongside the repertoire data, information on donor age, sex, ethnicity and CMV serostatus was compiled. A later genetic analysis used genome-wide SNP genotypes for about three fifths of the 666 donors, treating that subset as a discovery cohort. Every repertoire in the discovery cohort had been generated on one and the same sequencing platform. HLA typing included class I and class II loci at four-digit resolution. The number of donors typed differed by locus, with 629-630 for A, B, C, DRB1 and DQB1, roughly 550 for DQA1, about 610 for DPA1, and roughly 450 for DPB1. Several DR-DQ haplotypes were handled as single units for association and clustering, since linkage in the cohort was strong. Among 398 genotyped donors of the cohort, an average of approximately 240,000 unique TCR beta nucleotide sequences were sequenced per donor, around a sixth of them non-productive.

Library preparation was by the immunoSEQ multiplex PCR assay. A mixture of 60 forward primers for TCR Vbeta segments and 13 reverse primers for TCR Jbeta segments was used in the multiplex PCR. A multiplex PCR assay on genomic DNA amplified the CDR3 region of rearranged TCR beta genes. On the Illumina HiSeq System, the amplified TCR beta libraries were sequenced as 87-base-pair reads. Per the source publication's procedure: A later analysis tallied roughly 78 million unique TCR beta chains across the 550 to 850 repertoires, and 10 million to 11 million of those chains were shared by two or more donors. Raw reads were error-corrected and collapsed into unique sequences with a nearest-neighbor algorithm that merged closely related sequences to remove PCR and sequencing errors. CDR3 sequences were aligned to IMGT reference sequences to assign V, D and J gene segments. For a sequence to be retained, a match of at least six nucleotides to both a V gene segment and a J gene segment was required. A rearrangement counted as productive if the CDR3 had no stop codons and remained in frame with V and J, and every other rearrangement counted as non-productive. Following IMGT convention, CDR3 was defined as the stretch from the second conserved V-encoded cysteine up to the conserved J-encoded phenylalanine. Sequences without an unambiguous match to a single V gene segment were excluded from the earlier analysis of 450 to 750 of the donors. In an earlier analysis of approximately 500 of the donors, a V segment was called functional when productive rearrangements were above 56.7%, and segregating when the standard deviation between donors exceeded 5%. A statistical classification framework was built for diagnosing cytomegalovirus status from the catalog of TCR beta chain sequences. A later analysis assigned V and J genes by comparing TCR nucleotide sequences with IMGT/GENE-DB human TR gene sequences. Using the TCRdist pipeline, a later analysis assigned CDR3 sequences along with most-parsimonious VDJ recombination scenarios. A later analysis defined each TCR beta chain by its CDR3 amino acid sequence plus V-gene family, and excluded reads lacking a unique V-gene family. In a later analysis, some 600 highly shared, low-generation-probability nucleotide sequences were removed to address suspected cross-contamination and a sequencing artifact. For each public chain, a later analysis derived a clonal expansion index from normalized ranks of inferred template counts within each repertoire. In a later analysis, generation probabilities were computed with a VDJ recombination model fitted to out-of-frame rearrangements, and the resulting probabilities were checked against IGoR. In a later analysis, TCR-TCR, TCR-HLA and TCR-CMV co-occurrence was scored with hypergeometric tests, and a repertoire-size bias correction was applied to TCR pairs. A later analysis estimated false discovery rates by permuting HLA or CMV assignments 20 times. In a later analysis, co-occurring TCRs were grouped with DBSCAN, and TCRdist sequence similarity was added when clustering was performed within HLA-allele-positive subsets. For co-occurrence clustering, repertoires with fewer than 30,000 or more than 120,000 public chains were excluded, along with a handful of repertoires with anomalous nucleotide sharing. This immuneACCESS table, as held by TCRdb, lists in-frame sequences with V and J called but not all clones. Of the missing ones, under half trace to an unresolved V gene in checked studies; the others have no known cause. That table furnishes V, J and clone size, whereas the DNA furnished D and trimming. A total of roughly 110,000 clones appear in this sample, less than 85% of them only once. The top ten clonotypes cover under 4% of the sample.

Points on this clone: Its target antigen remains unknown. No quality values exist for individual bases; no much larger clone is one base distant.

General study outcomes and caveats: In both the original and validation cohorts, the classifier was reported to diagnose cytomegalovirus status with high specificity and sensitivity. In a later analysis, HLA-associated TCR beta chains were found to be more clonally expanded and to have lower generation probabilities than equally common non-associated chains. The study listed around 160 TCR beta chains as associated with cytomegalovirus. In a later analysis, the rate of TCR association differed among HLA loci, with DRB1 alleles having the most associated TCRs and HLA-C alleles having the fewest. According to a later genetic analysis, donors in an Asian-associated ancestry cluster had fewer N-insertions in productive TCRs than the approximately 670-donor mean. Broadly in line with IMGT annotations, most TCR beta V segments showed up in productive rearrangements about 87% or about 30% of the time in an earlier analysis of approximately 600 of the donors. A later analysis reported that several top co-occurrence clusters appeared linked to parvovirus B19, influenza, CMV and Epstein-Barr virus. Because HLA typing was missing for some donors at each locus, association tests included only the typed subset. For the cohort, immune exposure information was limited to CMV serostatus. The presence/absence analyses assumed that sequencing depth was roughly uniform across donors, and that assumption may not be true. The authors suggested that the approach could potentially be generalized to other disease states and immunological phenotypes. Linkage disequilibrium might explain the correlated functional status among segregating V segments, but an unknown experimental factor could not be excluded. Only TCR beta chains were sequenced in this cohort, and the absence of alpha or paired-chain data limited detectable features. When HLA alleles, especially DR and DQ, strongly co-occurred, attributing TCR associations to individual alleles was difficult. A further reported finding was that TCR beta sequences accurately predicted the HLA-A and HLA-B alleles for most subjects in the first cohort. Across donors, most TCR sequences were observed very rarely, whereas some public TCRs were present in many individuals. The sequencing pipeline was judged likely to have produced a cluster of highly shared sequence variants as a technical artifact. Because counts were too low, 15 to 20 rarely observed V segments, including chromosome 9 orphons, were left out of the earlier analysis of a few hundred of the donors. V-gene and J-gene trimming of TCR beta chains was associated with a missense DCLRE1C variant in a later genetic analysis, and the association was replicated in an independent cohort. In a later analysis, some 18,000 TCR beta sequences were associated with specific HLA alleles at a false discovery rate of 0.05. Three of the identified cytomegalovirus-associated TCR beta chains were confirmed in vitro to be specific for cytomegalovirus antigens. A later analysis found that most CMV-associated TCR beta chains appeared HLA-restricted, with HLA associations seemingly driven largely by CMV exposure.

In total, fewer than 750 healthy bone marrow donors made up the cohort. All cohort members were sampled while nominally healthy, although unrecorded immune exposures were likely present. The donor tested CMV seronegative, placing the donor among the 350 to 400 seronegative members of the cohort. Each donor provided a peripheral blood sample, and peripheral blood mononuclear cells were used for TCR beta sequencing. Genomic DNA was extracted from the blood cell samples with the Qiagen DNeasy Blood Extraction Kit. The sample taken for sequencing was PBMCs. The TCR comes from a man aged 55 to 69 in good health and CMV-seronegative.

The sequenced DNA: TGTGCCACCAGCCCACGACTGTTAAGCACAGATACGCAGTATTTT. The encoded protein is CATSPRLLSTDTQYF. Recombination joined TRBV15 with TRBJ2-3, with no confidently assigned D gene. For CDR1 and CDR2, the germline V gene (reference sequence) lists LNHNV and YYDKDF. The junction shows trimming of 5 bases on V and 0 bases on J, plus 12 bases between the germline ends. The CDR3 numbers 15 residues from cysteine through phenylalanine. The read is trimmed to its CDR3 DNA, 45 bases read in frame from base 1.